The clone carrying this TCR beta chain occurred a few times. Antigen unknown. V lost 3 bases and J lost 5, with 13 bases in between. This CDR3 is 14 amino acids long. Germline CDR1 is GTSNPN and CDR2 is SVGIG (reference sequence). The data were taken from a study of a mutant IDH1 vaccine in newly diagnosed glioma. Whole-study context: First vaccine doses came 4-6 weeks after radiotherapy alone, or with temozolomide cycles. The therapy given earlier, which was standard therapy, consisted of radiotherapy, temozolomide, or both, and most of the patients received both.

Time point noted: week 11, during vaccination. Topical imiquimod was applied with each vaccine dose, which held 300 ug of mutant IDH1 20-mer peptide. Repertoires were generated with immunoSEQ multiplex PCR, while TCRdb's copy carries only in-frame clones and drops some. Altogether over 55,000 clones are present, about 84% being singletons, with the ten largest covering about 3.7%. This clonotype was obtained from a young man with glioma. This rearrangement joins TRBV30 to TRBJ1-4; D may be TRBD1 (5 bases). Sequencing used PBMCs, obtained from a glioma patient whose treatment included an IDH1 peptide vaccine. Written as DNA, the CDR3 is TGTGCCTGGAGCGAACCGGGACGGAATGAAAAACTGTTTTTT. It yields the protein CAWSEPGRNEKLFF.